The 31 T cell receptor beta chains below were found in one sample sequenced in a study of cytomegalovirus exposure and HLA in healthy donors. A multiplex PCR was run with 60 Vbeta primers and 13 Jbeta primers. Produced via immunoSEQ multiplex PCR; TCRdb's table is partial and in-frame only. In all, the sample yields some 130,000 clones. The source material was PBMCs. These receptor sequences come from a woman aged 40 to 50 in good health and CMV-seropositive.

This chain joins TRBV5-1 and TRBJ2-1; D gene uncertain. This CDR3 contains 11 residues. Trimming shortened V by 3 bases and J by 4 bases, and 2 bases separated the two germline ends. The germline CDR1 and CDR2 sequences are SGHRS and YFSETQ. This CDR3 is CASSSYNEQFF. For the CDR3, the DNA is TGCGCCAGCAGCTCTTACAATGAGCAGTTCTTC.

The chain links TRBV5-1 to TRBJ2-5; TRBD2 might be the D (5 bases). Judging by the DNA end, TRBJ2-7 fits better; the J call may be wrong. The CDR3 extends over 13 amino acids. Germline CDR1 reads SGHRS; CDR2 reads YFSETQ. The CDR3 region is CASSYDGNYEQYF. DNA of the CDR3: TGCGCCAGCAGCTACGACGGGAACTACGAGCAGTACTTC.

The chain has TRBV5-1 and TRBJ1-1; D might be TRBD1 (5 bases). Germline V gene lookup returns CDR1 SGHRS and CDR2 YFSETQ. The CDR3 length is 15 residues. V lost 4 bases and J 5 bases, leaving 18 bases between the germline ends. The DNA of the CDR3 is TGCGCCAGCAGCCTCCTGTGGGTGGGGGGAACTGAAGCTTTCTTT. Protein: CASSLLWVGGTEAFF.

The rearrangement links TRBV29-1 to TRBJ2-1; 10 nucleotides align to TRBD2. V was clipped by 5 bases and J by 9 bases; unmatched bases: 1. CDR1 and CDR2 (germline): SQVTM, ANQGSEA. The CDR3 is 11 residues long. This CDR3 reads CSVRTSGEQFF. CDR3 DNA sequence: TGCAGCGTTAGGACTAGCGGTGAGCAGTTCTTC.

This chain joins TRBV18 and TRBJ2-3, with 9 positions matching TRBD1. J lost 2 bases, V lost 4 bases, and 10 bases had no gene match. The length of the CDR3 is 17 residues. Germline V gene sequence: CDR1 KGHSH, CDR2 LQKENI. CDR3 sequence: CASSRIPGQGITDTQYF. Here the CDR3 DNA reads TGTGCCAGCTCACGTATACCGGGACAGGGTATCACAGATACGCAGTATTTT.

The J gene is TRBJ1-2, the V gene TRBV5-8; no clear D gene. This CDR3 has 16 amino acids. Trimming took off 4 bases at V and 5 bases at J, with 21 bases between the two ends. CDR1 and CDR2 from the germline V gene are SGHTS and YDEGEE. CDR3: CASSVNGREIAYGYTF. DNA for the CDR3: TGTGCCAGCAGCGTCAACGGGAGGGAGATCGCTTATGGCTACACCTTC.

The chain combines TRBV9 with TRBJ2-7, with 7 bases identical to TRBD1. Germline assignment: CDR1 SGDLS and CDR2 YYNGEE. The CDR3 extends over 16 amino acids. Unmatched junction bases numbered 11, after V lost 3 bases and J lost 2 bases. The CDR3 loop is CASSANRQGGTYEQYF. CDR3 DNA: TGTGCCAGCAGCGCGAACCGACAGGGCGGTACCTACGAGCAGTACTTC.

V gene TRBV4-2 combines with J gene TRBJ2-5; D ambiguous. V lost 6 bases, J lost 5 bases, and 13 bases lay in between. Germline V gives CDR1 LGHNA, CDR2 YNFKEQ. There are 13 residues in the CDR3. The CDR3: CASSPEVTETQYF. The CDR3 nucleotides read TGTGCCAGCAGTCCCGAGGTGACGGAGACCCAGTACTTC.

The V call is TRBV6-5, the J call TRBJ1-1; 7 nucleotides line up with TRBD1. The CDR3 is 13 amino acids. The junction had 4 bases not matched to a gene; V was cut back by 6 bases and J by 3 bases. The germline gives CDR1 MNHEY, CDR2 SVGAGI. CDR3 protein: CASSRQGYTEAFF. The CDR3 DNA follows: TGTGCCAGCAGCAGACAGGGATACACTGAAGCTTTCTTT.

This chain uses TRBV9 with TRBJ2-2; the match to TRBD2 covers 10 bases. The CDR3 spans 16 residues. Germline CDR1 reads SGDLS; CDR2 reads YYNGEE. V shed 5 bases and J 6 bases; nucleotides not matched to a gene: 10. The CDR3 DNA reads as TGTGCCAGCAGGCCACCGGGGACTAGCGATGCCGGGGAGCTGTTTTTT. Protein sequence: CASRPPGTSDAGELFF.

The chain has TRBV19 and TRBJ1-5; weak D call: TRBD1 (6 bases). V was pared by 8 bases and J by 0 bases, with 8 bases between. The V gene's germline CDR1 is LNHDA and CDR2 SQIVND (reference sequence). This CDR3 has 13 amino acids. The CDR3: CASGQLSNQPQHF. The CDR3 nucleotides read TGTGCCAGTGGACAGCTTAGCAATCAGCCCCAGCATTTT. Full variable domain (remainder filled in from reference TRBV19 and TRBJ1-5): DGGITQSPKYLFRKEGQNVTLSCEQNLNHDAMYWYRQDPGQGLRLIYYSQIVNDFQKGDIAEGYSVSREKKESFPLTVTSAQKNPTAFYLCASGQLSNQPQHFGDGTRLSIL.

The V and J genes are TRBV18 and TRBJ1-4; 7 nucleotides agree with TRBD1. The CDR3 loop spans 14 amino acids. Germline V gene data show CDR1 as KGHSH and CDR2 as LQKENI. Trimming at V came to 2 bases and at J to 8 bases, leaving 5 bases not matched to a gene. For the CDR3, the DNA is TGTGCCAGCTCACCAGGGACAGCGAGAGAAAAACTGTTTTTT. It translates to CASSPGTAREKLFF.

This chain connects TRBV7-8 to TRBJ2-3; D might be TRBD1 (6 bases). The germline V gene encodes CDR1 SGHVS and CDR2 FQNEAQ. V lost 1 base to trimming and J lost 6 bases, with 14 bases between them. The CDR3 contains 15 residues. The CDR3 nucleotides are TGTGCCAGCAGCTTAGTATCTCCCAGGGGTGATACGCAGTATTTT. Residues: CASSLVSPRGDTQYF. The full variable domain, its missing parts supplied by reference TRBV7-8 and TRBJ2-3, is GAGVSQSPRYKVAKRGQDVALRCDPISGHVSLFWYQQALGQGPEFLTYFQNEAQLDKSGLPSDRFFAERPEGSVSTLKIQRTQQEDSAVYLCASSLVSPRGDTQYFGPGTRLTVL.

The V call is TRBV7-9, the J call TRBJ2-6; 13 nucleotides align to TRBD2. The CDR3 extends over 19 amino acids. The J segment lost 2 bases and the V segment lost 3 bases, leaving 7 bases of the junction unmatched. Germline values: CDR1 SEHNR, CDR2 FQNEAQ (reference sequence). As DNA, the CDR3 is TGTGCCAGCAGCTTGGCGGGACTAGCGGGATTTGCTGGGGCCAACGTCCTGACTTTC. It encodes CASSLAGLAGFAGANVLTF.

The CDR3: CASSYRDTLSYEQYF. CDR3 nucleotide sequence: TGCGCCAGCAGCTACCGGGACACACTATCCTACGAGCAGTACTTC. The rearrangement uses TRBV4-1 and TRBJ2-7; D perhaps matches TRBD1 (6 bases). The V gene lost 5 bases and the J gene lost 1 base, with 15 bases spanning the gap. This CDR3 contains 15 residues. Germline values: CDR1 MGHRA, CDR2 YSYEKL.

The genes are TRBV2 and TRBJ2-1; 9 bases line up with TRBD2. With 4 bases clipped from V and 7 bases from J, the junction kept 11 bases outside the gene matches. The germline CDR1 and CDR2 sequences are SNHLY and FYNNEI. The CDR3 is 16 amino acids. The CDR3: CASSALAGGLGNEQFF. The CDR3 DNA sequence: TGTGCCAGCAGTGCCTTGGCGGGAGGGCTCGGGAATGAGCAGTTCTTC.

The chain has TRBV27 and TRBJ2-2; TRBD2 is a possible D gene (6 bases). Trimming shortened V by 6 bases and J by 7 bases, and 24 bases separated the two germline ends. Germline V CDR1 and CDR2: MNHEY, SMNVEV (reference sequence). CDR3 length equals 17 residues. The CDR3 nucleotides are TGTGCCAGCAGCCTCCGGGGGTTAGCGGAAAAGCTCGGGGAGCTGTTTTTT. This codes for CASSLRGLAEKLGELFF.

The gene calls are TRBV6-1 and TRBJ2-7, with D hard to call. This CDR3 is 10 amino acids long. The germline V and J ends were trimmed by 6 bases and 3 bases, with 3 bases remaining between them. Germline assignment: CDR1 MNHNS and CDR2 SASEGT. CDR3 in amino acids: CASRYYEQYF. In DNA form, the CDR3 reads TGTGCCAGCAGATACTACGAGCAGTACTTC.

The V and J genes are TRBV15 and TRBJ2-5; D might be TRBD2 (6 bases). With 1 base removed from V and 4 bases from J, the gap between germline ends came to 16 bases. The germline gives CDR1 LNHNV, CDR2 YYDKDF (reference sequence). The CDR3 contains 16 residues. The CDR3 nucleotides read TGTGCCACCAGCAGAGTGGGGGGATCTTTCCCAGAGACCCAGTACTTC. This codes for CATSRVGGSFPETQYF.

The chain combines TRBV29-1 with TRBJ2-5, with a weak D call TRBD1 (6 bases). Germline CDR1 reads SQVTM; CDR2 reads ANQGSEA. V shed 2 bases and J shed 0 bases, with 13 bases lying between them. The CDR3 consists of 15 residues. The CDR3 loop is CSVELDRLHQETQYF. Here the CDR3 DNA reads TGCAGCGTTGAACTAGACAGGCTTCACCAAGAGACCCAGTACTTC.

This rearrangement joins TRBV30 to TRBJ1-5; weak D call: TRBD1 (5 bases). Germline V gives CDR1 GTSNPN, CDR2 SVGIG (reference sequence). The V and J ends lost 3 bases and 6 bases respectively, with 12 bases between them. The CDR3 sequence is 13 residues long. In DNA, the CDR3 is TGTGCCTGGAGGGGGGGAGCGGGTCAGCCCCAGCATTTT. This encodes CAWRGGAGQPQHF.

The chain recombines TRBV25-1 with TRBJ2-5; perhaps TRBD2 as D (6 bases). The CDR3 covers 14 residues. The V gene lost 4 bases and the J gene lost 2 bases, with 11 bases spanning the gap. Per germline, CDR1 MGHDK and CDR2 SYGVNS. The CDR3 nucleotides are TGTGCCAGCAGTGCAGGTGGGACTCAAGAGACCCAGTACTTC. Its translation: CASSAGGTQETQYF.

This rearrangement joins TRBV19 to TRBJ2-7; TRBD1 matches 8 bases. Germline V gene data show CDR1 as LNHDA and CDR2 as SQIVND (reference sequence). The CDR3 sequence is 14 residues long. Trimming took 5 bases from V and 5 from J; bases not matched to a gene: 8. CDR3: CASSSRTGHHEQYF. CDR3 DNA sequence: TGTGCCAGTAGTTCTCGGACAGGGCACCACGAGCAGTACTTC.

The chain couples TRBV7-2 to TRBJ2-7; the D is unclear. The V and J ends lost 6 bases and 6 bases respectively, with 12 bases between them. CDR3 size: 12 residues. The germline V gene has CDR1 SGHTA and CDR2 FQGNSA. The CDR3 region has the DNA TGTGCCAGCAGTCCTACCTGGTCCGAGCAGTACTTC. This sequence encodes CASSPTWSEQYF.

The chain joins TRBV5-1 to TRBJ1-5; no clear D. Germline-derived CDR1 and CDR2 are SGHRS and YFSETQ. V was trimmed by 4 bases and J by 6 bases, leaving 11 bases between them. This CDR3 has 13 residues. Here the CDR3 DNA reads TGCGCCAGCAGCGCGCGGGGAAGTCAGCCCCAGCATTTT. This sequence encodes CASSARGSQPQHF.

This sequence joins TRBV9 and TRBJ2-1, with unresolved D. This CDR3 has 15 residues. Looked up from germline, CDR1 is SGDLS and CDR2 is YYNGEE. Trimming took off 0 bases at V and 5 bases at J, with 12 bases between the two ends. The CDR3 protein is CASSVVDIANNEQFF. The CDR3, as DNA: TGTGCCAGCAGCGTAGTCGACATTGCGAACAATGAGCAGTTCTTC.

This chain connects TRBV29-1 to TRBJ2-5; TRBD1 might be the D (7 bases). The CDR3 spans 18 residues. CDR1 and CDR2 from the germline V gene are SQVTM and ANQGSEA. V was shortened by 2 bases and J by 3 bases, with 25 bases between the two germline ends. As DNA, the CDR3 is TGCAGCGTTGAATGGGGGGCCCCGAGACAGGGTGTGGAAGAGACCCAGTACTTC. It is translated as CSVEWGAPRQGVEETQYF.

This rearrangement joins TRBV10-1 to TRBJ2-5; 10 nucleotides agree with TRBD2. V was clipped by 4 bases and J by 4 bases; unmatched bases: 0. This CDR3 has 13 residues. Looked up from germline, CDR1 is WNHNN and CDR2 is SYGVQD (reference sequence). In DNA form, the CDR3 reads TGCGCCAGCAGTGGGACTAGCGGAGAGACCCAGTACTTC. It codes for CASSGTSGETQYF.

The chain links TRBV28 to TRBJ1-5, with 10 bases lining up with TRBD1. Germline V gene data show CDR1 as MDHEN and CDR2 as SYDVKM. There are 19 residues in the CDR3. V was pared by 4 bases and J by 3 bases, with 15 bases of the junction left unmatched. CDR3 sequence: CASSSSIPGQGVINQPQHF. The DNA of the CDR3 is TGTGCCAGCAGTTCCTCGATTCCCGGACAGGGGGTTATCAATCAGCCCCAGCATTTT.

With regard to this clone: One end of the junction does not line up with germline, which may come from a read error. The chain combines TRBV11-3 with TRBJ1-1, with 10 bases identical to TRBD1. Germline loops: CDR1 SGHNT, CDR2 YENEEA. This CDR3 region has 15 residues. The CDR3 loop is CASSSLTGGGTEASF. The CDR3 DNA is TGTGCCAGCAGCTCTTTGACAGGGGGCGGCACTGAAGCTTCCTTT. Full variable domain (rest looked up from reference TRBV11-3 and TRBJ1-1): EAGVVQSPRYKIIEKKQPVAFWCNPISGHNTLYWYLQNLGQGPELLIRYENEEAVDDSQLPKDRFSAERLKGVDSTLKIQPAELGDSAVYLCASSSLTGGGTEASFGQGTRLTVV.

CDR3 region: CASSPRQGPPYNEQFF. The CDR3, as DNA: TGTGCCAGCAGTCCTCGACAGGGTCCCCCCTACAATGAGCAGTTCTTC. The V and J genes are TRBV27 and TRBJ2-1, with TRBD1 identical over 7 bases. Germline V gene sequence: CDR1 MNHEY, CDR2 SMNVEV (reference sequence). The CDR3 length is 16 residues. V lost 5 bases to trimming and J lost 2 bases; unmatched junction nucleotides: 9.